What follows describes a single T cell receptor (beta chain). No antigen is known for it. The libraries of TRB cDNA were prepared using 5' RACE with UMI labels. Following a re-call of the 5' RACE reads, TCRdb has one entry per CDR3 protein and lacks DNA. The sample holds some 150,000 distinct CDR3 sequences. The data derive from a study of CXCR3-negative and CXCR3-positive naive CD8 T cells. Study conclusions and caveats: TRBV-TRBJ usage was similar across naive CXCR3 subsets but distinct in memory cells. Against CXCR3-negative naive cells, CXCR3-positive naive cells showed more hydrophobic TRB CDR3s. Relative to memory CD8+ cells, whose diversity was much lower, both naive subsets had comparably high diversity. After cryopreservation, CXCR3 expression dropped partially; most assays used fresh PBMCs.

CDR1 is KGHSH and CDR2 is LQKENI in the germline V gene. CDR3 length: 16 residues. The V gene is TRBV18, the J gene TRBJ2-7; TCRdb proposes TRBD1, but this gene call is untestable without DNA. Sample: naive CXCR3+ CD8+ T cells from blood. Specified subset: CD45RO-CCR7+CD27+CD95- naive CD8+ T cells expressing CXCR3 (TNR3+). The sequence came from a human donor in good health. Some clones in this sample may be carry-over from other donors' samples. This CDR3 reads CASSSHPGGDPYEQYF. Together with reference TRBV18 and TRBJ2-7, the CDR3 gives the full variable domain: NAGVMQNPRHLVRRRGQEARLRCSPMKGHSHVYWYRQLPEEGLKFMVYLQKENIIDESGMPKERFSAEFPKEGPSILRIQQVVRGDSAAYFCASSSHPGGDPYEQYFGPGTRLTVT.